This T cell receptor beta chain comes out of a study of STAT5B mutations in CD4+ large granular lymphocyte leukemia. Clones were sequenced by immunoSEQ multiplex PCR, and TCRdb holds only the in-frame ones, with some missing. The sample lists approximately 40,000 clones; roughly 76% were seen once. This clone showed up just a few times. V lost 8 bases, J lost 1 base, and 15 bases lay in between. Germline V gene sequence: CDR1 SNHLY, CDR2 FYNNEI. This CDR3 is built from 15 residues. Material for sequencing was CD4+ T cells from blood buffy coats. The origin of this receptor is a human donor in good health. The chain recombines TRBV2 with TRBJ1-3, with a weak D call TRBD1 (5 bases). This chain's CDR3 is CASDGIGASGNTIYF. CDR3 in DNA: TGTGCCAGCGATGGGATTGGGGCTTCTGGAAACACCATATATTTT.